This T cell receptor beta chain was sequenced during a study of blood T cell repertoires in COVID-19 (dated by TCRdb to the early 2020s). Study-level background: Collaborator samples came from the United States, Italy and Spain and covered acute and convalescent phases of COVID-19. The material from the prospective study consisted of cDNA or gDNA derived from T cells, B-cell-depleted T cells, or PBMCs. Subjects who had been exposed to COVID-19, were actively infected with it, or had recovered from it provided the deeply sampled blood TCRbeta repertoires that made up the dataset. The repertoires were released in a freely available public database intended as a resource for research on the immune response to SARS-CoV-2. Samples came from the ongoing ImmuneRACE study (first 160 participants) plus 1,254 subjects from 6 global collaborators. A de-identified subject ID, COVID-19 status, age in years and sex were almost always included in the sample metadata. HLA class I and class II types, where available, came from metadata supplied by the sample provider rather than from assay-based typing.

The immunoSEQ Assay, a bias-controlled multiplex PCR, was used to amplify TCRbeta CDR3 regions from genomic DNA. In the authors' own workflow: The number of nucleated cells in each sample was estimated from the amplification of reference gene primers within the assay. Sequence reads were collapsed and filtered to measure the absolute abundance of every unique TCRbeta CDR3 rearrangement. For each sample, productive Simpson clonality was calculated as the square root of Simpson's diversity index over productive rearrangements. TCRdb took over this immuneACCESS table, retaining in-frame rearrangements with V and J assigned. Such tables are incomplete; in checked studies, under half of the missing clones stem from an unresolved V gene, and the remainder is unexplained. V, J and clone size derive from that table, while D and trimming were established from the DNA sequence. Here the sample has approximately 440,000 clones; 88% occur a single time. Of the sample, 10% to 15% is held by the ten largest clones.

Points on this clone: Its antigen is unknown. One base away there is no much larger clone; base qualities are not given.

The V end loses 2 bases and the J end loses 8 bases, and a stretch of 10 bases separates them. The germline V gene yields SGHRS for CDR1 and YFSETQ for CDR2. Taken from cysteine to phenylalanine, the CDR3 has 13 residues. Kept here is only the CDR3 DNA, which spans 39 bases and is read in frame from base 1. One collaborating source in Seattle enrolled patients during active infection and followed them longitudinally through the course of disease. Collaborating institutions collected whole blood in K2EDTA tubes following their own protocols. Collaborator samples were shipped for TCRbeta analysis as frozen whole blood, isolated PBMCs, or DNA extracted from either sample type. On the study overall, not on this receptor specifically: The quantity of clinical and demographic metadata differed by source and by participant and was supplied without curation.

The rearranged segments are TRBV5-1 and TRBJ1-4, with the D gene uncertain. The specimen sequenced was peripheral blood. The source of this sequence is a woman in her forties or fifties with COVID-19, enrolled during active disease. CDR3 sequence: CASSFVGGEKLFF. The sequenced DNA is TGCGCCAGCAGCTTTGTCGGAGGAGAAAAACTGTTTTTT.